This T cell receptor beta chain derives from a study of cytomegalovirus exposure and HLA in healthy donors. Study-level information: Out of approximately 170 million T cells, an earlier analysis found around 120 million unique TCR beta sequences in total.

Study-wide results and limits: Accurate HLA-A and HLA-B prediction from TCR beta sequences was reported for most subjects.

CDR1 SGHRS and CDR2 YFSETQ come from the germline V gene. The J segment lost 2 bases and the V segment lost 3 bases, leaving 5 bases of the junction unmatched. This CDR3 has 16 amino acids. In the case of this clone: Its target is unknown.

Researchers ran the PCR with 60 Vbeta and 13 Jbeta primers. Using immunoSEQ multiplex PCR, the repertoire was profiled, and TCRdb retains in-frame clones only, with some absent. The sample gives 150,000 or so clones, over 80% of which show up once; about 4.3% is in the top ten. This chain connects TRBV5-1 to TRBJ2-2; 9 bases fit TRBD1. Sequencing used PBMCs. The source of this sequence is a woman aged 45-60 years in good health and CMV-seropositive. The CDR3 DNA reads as TGCGCCAGCAGCTATGGACAGGGGCCAAACACCGGGGAGCTGTTTTTT. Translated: CASSYGQGPNTGELFF.